This is a list of T cell receptor beta chains from one sample in a study of early T cells in non-severe SARS-CoV-2 infection. A single record per CDR3 protein comes from TCRdb applying MiXCR to the 5' RACE reads. The table includes tens of thousands of distinct CDR3 sequences, 8% to 10% detected once. Specimen: whole blood. The receptors come from an adult who was a healthcare worker with PCR-confirmed SARS-CoV-2 infection or an uninfected control (not recorded which). Both conserved end residues are part of each CDR3. D genes are given only for firm matches. A row's size may be missing; if present it is once, few, many or a size class.

abundance	j_gene	d_gene	v_gene	CDR3nt	CDR3aa
few	TRBJ1-1	-	TRBV7-8	TGTGCCAGCAGCTTAGCGCAGGCAGGGGTGGGCACTGAAGCTTTCTTT	CASSLAQAGVGTEAFF
few	TRBJ1-1	TRBD1	TRBV5-6	TGTGCCAGCAGCTCACAGGGGGCGGGAGCTTTCTTT	CASSSQGAGAFF
many	TRBJ1-2	TRBD1	TRBV6-4	TGTGCCAGCAGGAAGACAGGGGGCGCTTATGGCTACACCTTC	CASRKTGGAYGYTF
many	TRBJ2-1	TRBD1	TRBV7-3	TGTGCCAGCAGCCAGGGGGTCAATGAGCAGTTCTTC	CASSQGVNEQFF
many	TRBJ2-1	-	TRBV6-2/TRBV6-3	TGTGCCAGCAGTTACTACCCCTCCCCCAGGGCGGCCAATGAGCAGTTCTTC	CASSYYPSPRAANEQFF
many	TRBJ1-2	-	TRBV5-6	TGTGCCAGCAGCTACTTGGAGGAAACAACCTTTAACTATGGCTACACCTTC	CASSYLEETTFNYGYTF
-	TRBJ2-2	TRBD2	TRBV3-1	TGTGCCAGCAGCCCCCACCCCCTATTTAAGGGCGGGAGTTTTTTCACCGGGGAGCTGTTTTTT	CASSPHPLFKGGSFFTGELFF
few	TRBJ2-3	TRBD2	TRBV14	TGTGCCAGCAGCCCTCTCCTTGTAGCGGGACTGGACACAGATACGCAGTATTTT	CASSPLLVAGLDTDTQYF
many	TRBJ2-3	-	TRBV11-2	TGTGCCAGCAGCTTGGCGGGACGCCGGTTAGGGGATACGCAGTATTTT	CASSLAGRRLGDTQYF
many	TRBJ1-6	-	TRBV7-8	TGTGCCAGCAGTCTGAGGGGCACCTATAATTCACCCCTCCACTTT	CASSLRGTYNSPLHF
few	TRBJ2-7	-	TRBV12-3/TRBV12-4	TGTGCCAGCAGTTTAAAGGACGAGCAGTACTTC	CASSLKDEQYF
many	TRBJ2-2	-	TRBV20-1	TGCAGTGCTAGAGACCCGAGGGAGTTGACCACCGGGGAGCTGTTTTTT	CSARDPRELTTGELFF
few	TRBJ2-7	-	TRBV27	TGTGCCAGCAGTTGGTACCACGACTCCTACGAGCAGTACTTC	CASSWYHDSYEQYF
many	TRBJ2-3	-	TRBV10-2	TGCGCCACCAAGGACTTAACTCACACAGATACGCAGTATTTT	CATKDLTHTDTQYF
many	TRBJ2-7	TRBD1	TRBV10-3	TGTGCCATCAGTTGGGACAGGGGCGGAACCTACGAGCAGTACTTC	CAISWDRGGTYEQYF
few	TRBJ2-1	-	TRBV19	TGTGCCAGTAGTATAGTGGGGTACAATGAGCAGTTCTTC	CASSIVGYNEQFF
few	TRBJ1-2	-	TRBV6-2/TRBV6-3	TGTGCCAGCAGTTACTCGGCCCTATTCAGGGTCTACACCTTC	CASSYSALFRVYTF
-	TRBJ2-3	-	TRBV7-9	TGTGCCAGCAGCTTGACAGGCGGCACAGATACGCAGTATTTT	CASSLTGGTDTQYF
many	TRBJ2-4	-	TRBV3-1	TGTGCCAGCAGCCCGCTCGGGACTCAGGCCAAAAACATTCAGTACTTC	CASSPLGTQAKNIQYF
few	TRBJ1-4	-	TRBV7-9	TGTGCCAGCAGCTTAGTGAGTGAAAAACTGTTTTTT	CASSLVSEKLFF
many	TRBJ2-1	-	TRBV9	TGTGCCAGCAGCGTTTTAGGGGATGAGCAGTTCTTC	CASSVLGDEQFF
many	TRBJ1-5	TRBD1	TRBV2	TGTGCCAGCAGCCCGGACAGGGGCTATATCACAAGGCCCCAGCATTTT	CASSPDRGYITRPQHF
many	TRBJ2-2	-	TRBV11-2	TGTGCCAGCACCGACTCGACAGGATTCACCGGGGAGCTGTTTTTT	CASTDSTGFTGELFF
-	TRBJ2-6	-	TRBV12-3/TRBV12-4	TGTGCCAGCAGTTTAGGCCCCTTTGTGGAGTTATCCCAGTCGGGGGCCAACGTCCTGACTTTC	CASSLGPFVELSQSGANVLTF
-	TRBJ2-1	TRBD2	TRBV11-2	TGTGCCAGCAGCTTAGATAGCGCTAGCGGGAGGAATGAGCAGTTCTTC	CASSLDSASGRNEQFF
many	TRBJ1-2	-	TRBV14	TGTGCCAGCAGCCCCCGGACCCGCGGTGGCTACACCTTC	CASSPRTRGGYTF
many	TRBJ2-7	TRBD2	TRBV7-9	TGTGCCAGCAGCCCCGGACTAGCGGCCGAAAGTGAATACGAGCAGTACTTC	CASSPGLAAESEYEQYF
many	TRBJ2-3	-	TRBV4-2	TGTGCCAGCAGCCAATTCGGGACTGGCACAGATACGCAGTATTTT	CASSQFGTGTDTQYF
many	TRBJ2-7	TRBD2	TRBV7-2	TGTGCCAGCAGCTTGACTAGCGGGAATAAAGGCGAGCAGTACTTC	CASSLTSGNKGEQYF
-	TRBJ1-1	-	TRBV20-1	TGCAGTGCTAGAGATCCCGCGGTTAACACTGAAGCTTTCTTT	CSARDPAVNTEAFF
many	TRBJ1-5	-	TRBV24-1	TGTGCCACCAGTGGACCTTTTAGCAATCAGCCCCAGCATTTT	CATSGPFSNQPQHF
few	TRBJ2-1	-	TRBV28	TGTGCCAGCAGCCCCCCCCAGTGGCAGAGCGAGCAGTTCTTC	CASSPPQWQSEQFF
many	TRBJ2-2	TRBD1	TRBV7-8	TGTGCCAGCAGCCGAGGGACAGGGGGCGCGGGCGGGGAGCTGTTTTTT	CASSRGTGGAGGELFF